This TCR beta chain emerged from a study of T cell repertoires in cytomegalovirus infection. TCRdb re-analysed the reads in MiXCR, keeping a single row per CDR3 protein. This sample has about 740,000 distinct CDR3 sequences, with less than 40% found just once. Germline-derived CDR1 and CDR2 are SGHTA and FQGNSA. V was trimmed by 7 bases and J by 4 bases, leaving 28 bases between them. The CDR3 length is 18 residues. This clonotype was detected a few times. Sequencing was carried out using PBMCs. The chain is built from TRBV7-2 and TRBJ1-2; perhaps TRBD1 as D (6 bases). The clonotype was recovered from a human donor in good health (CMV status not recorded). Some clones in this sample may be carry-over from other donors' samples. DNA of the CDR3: TGTGCCAGCATCAAAGGCCCCTCCACGGGACAATACCCCTATGGCTACACCTTC. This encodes CASIKGPSTGQYPYGYTF. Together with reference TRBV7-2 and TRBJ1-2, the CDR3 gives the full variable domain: GAGVSQSPSNKVTEKGKDVELRCDPISGHTALYWYRQSLGQGLEFLIYFQGNSAPDKSGLPSDRFSAERTGGSVSTLTIQRTQQEDSAVYLCASIKGPSTGQYPYGYTFGSGTRLTVV.